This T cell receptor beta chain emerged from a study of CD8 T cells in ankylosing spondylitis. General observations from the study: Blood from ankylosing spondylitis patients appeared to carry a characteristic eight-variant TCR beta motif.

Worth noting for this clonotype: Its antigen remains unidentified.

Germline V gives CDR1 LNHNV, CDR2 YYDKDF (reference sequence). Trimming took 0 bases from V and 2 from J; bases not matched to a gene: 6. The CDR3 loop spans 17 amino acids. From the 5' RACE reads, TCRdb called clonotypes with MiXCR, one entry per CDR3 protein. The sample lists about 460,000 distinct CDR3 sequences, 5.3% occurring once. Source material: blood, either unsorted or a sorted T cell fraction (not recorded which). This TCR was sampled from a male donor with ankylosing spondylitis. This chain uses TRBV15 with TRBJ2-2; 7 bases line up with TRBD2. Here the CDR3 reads CATSREGRGPNTGELFF. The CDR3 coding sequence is TGTGCCACCAGCAGAGAGGGGAGGGGTCCAAACACCGGGGAGCTGTTTTTT.